This is a list of T cell receptor beta chains from one sample in a study of blood T cell repertoires in COVID-19. This table comes from immunoSEQ multiplex PCR, and its TCRdb copy is limited to in-frame clones, with some not included. The sample lists 50,000 to 60,000 clones, roughly 91% occurring once. What was sequenced was peripheral blood. These receptors were taken from a human donor in a cohort sampled during active COVID-19. Both conserved end residues are part of each CDR3. The D gene is left open where the match is weak. Only some rows state a clone size, as once, few, many or a class for expanded clones.

v_gene,d_gene,j_gene,abundance,CDR3aa,CDR3nt
TRBV30,-,TRBJ1-3,once,CAWSVERGTTIYF,TGTGCCTGGAGTGTAGAAAGGGGAACCACCATATATTTT
TRBV29-1,-,TRBJ2-3,-,CSVIPRAGDTQYF,TGCAGCGTTATCCCCAGGGCAGGAGATACGCAGTATTTT
TRBV3-1/TRBV3-2,-,TRBJ2-1,-,CASSHSVGEQFF,TGTGCCAGCAGCCATTCGGTCGGTGAGCAGTTCTTC
TRBV25-1,-,TRBJ2-5,-,CASSDSGSTQYF,TGTGCCAGCAGTGATTCGGGGAGCACCCAGTACTTC
TRBV25-1,TRBD1,TRBJ2-2,-,CASQRVGTVDAELFF,TGTGCCAGCCAACGGGTAGGGACAGTGGACGCCGAGCTGTTTTTT
TRBV28,TRBD1,TRBJ2-7,-,CASSPLGQGSYEQYF,TGTGCCAGCAGCCCATTAGGACAGGGTTCCTACGAGCAGTACTTC
TRBV28,TRBD2,TRBJ2-2,-,CAIWEGQGGELFF,TGTGCCATATGGGAGGGCCAAGGCGGGGAGCTGTTTTTT
TRBV27,TRBD1,TRBJ1-6,-,CASSPQGAQNSPLHF,TGTGCCAGCAGTCCACAGGGGGCTCAAAATTCACCCCTCCACTTT
TRBV24-1,-,TRBJ2-5,-,CATSDPDYLGKETQYF,TGTGCCACCAGTGACCCCGACTATCTGGGCAAAGAGACCCAGTACTTC
TRBV5-1,TRBD2,TRBJ2-1,once,CASSTQTSGSYNEQFF,TGCGCCAGCAGCACCCAGACTAGCGGGTCCTACAATGAGCAGTTCTTC
TRBV7-3,TRBD1,TRBJ1-3,-,CASSDTGVFGNTIYF,TGTGCCAGCAGCGACACAGGGGTCTTTGGAAACACCATATATTTT
TRBV6-5,TRBD1,TRBJ1-1,-,CATGDSPNTEAFF,TGTGCCACCGGGGACAGCCCAAACACTGAAGCTTTCTTT
TRBV11-2,-,TRBJ2-3,-,CASSPEGRATDTQYF,TGTGCCAGCAGCCCCGAGGGTCGAGCCACAGATACGCAGTATTTT
TRBV9,-,TRBJ2-7,-,CASSELQGQGEQYF,TGTGCCAGCAGCGAGCTACAGGGTCAGGGCGAGCAGTACTTC
TRBV3-1/TRBV3-2,TRBD2,TRBJ2-3,-,CASSPGIGGGYTDTQYF,TGTGCCAGCAGCCCAGGTATAGGCGGGGGGTACACAGATACGCAGTATTTT
TRBV4-1,-,TRBJ2-3,-,CASSQYLTDTQYF,TGCGCCAGCAGCCAATATCTCACAGATACGCAGTATTTT
TRBV19,TRBD2,TRBJ2-5,-,CASTRMAGGETQYF,TGTGCCAGCACTAGGATGGCGGGGGGAGAGACCCAGTACTTC
TRBV28,TRBD1,TRBJ1-5,-,CASTPTGRLDQPQHF,TGTGCCAGCACCCCGACAGGGCGACTAGATCAGCCCCAGCATTTT
TRBV24-1,TRBD1,TRBJ2-2,-,CATSDNRGTGNTGELFF,TGTGCCACCAGTGATAATCGCGGGACAGGGAACACCGGGGAGCTGTTTTTT
TRBV5-1,TRBD2,TRBJ2-3,once,CASSLSGRQDTQYF,TGCGCCAGCAGCTTGAGCGGGAGACAAGATACGCAGTATTTT
TRBV12-5,-,TRBJ2-5,once,CASGSSGQETQYF,TGTGCTAGTGGTTCCTCCGGCCAAGAGACCCAGTACTTC
TRBV7-9,-,TRBJ2-3,-,CASSLVRGSTDTQYF,TGTGCCAGCAGCTTAGTGCGGGGTAGCACAGATACGCAGTATTTT
TRBV24-1,-,TRBJ2-3,-,CATRGGTVSDTQYF,TGTGCCACCAGGGGCGGGACAGTGAGTGATACGCAGTATTTT
TRBV5-1,TRBD1,TRBJ1-2,-,CASSLDRVDGYTF,TGCGCCAGCAGCTTAGACAGGGTAGATGGCTACACCTTC
TRBV7-9,-,TRBJ2-3,-,CASSQQGGTDTQYF,TGTGCCAGCAGCCAACAGGGTGGCACAGATACGCAGTATTTT
TRBV19,TRBD2,TRBJ2-1,-,CASSKLAGEQFF,TGTGCCAGTAGTAAACTAGCGGGAGAGCAGTTCTTC
TRBV6-2/TRBV6-3,-,TRBJ2-5,-,CASSWIRKETQYF,TGTGCCAGCAGTTGGATCAGGAAGGAGACCCAGTACTTC
TRBV3-1/TRBV3-2,-,TRBJ2-1,-,CASSLPRDQLGGGDNEQFF,TGTGCCAGCAGCCTACCAAGGGACCAGTTGGGGGGAGGTGACAATGAGCAGTTCTTC
TRBV18,-,TRBJ2-2,-,CASSPPSGGAGELFF,TGTGCCAGCTCACCACCGTCCGGGGGAGCCGGGGAGCTGTTTTTT
TRBV12-5,TRBD2,TRBJ2-1,-,CASGPPGTSGYNEQFF,TGTGCTAGTGGTCCCCCCGGGACTAGCGGCTACAATGAGCAGTTCTTC
TRBV3-1/TRBV3-2,-,TRBJ1-2,once,CASSPQVNRINYGYTF,TGTGCCAGCAGCCCCCAAGTTAACAGGATAAACTATGGCTACACCTTC
TRBV28,-,TRBJ1-3,-,CALGTNSGNTIYF,TGTGCCCTAGGCACCAACTCTGGAAACACCATATATTTT
TRBV5-6,TRBD2,TRBJ2-3,-,CASSSLGRDTDTQYF,TGTGCCAGCAGCTCCCTCGGGAGGGACACAGATACGCAGTATTTT
TRBV9,-,TRBJ1-6,-,CASSTGSSYNSPLHF,TGTGCCAGCAGTACCGGGAGCTCCTATAATTCACCCCTCCACTTT
TRBV7-6,TRBD1,TRBJ2-1,-,CASSLGTGSGEQFF,TGTGCCAGCAGCTTAGGGACAGGGTCCGGTGAGCAGTTCTTC
TRBV7-8,TRBD1,TRBJ1-1,once,CASSFTGGKTEAFF,TGTGCCAGCAGCTTCACAGGGGGTAAAACTGAAGCTTTCTTT
TRBV6-1,-,TRBJ2-5,-,CASSESGTFQETQYF,TGTGCCAGCAGTGAAAGCGGGACATTCCAGGAGACCCAGTACTTC